This T cell receptor (beta chain) derives from a study of CD8 T cells in Susac syndrome. Points from the study as a whole: Only a relatively small number of individuals were included in the TCR sequencing and HLA analysis.

The authors reverse transcribed about 0.5 to 1 ug RNA with random hexamers. By means of immunoSEQ multiplex PCR, TCR beta CDR3 spanning 54 Vbeta and 13 Jbeta underwent amplification. Each CDR3 protein gets one entry after TCRdb re-called the immunoSEQ multiplex PCR reads with MiXCR. The sample lists about 210,000 distinct CDR3 sequences; 90% to 95% were seen once. This CDR3 spans 16 amino acids. Germline CDR1 is KGHDR and CDR2 is SFDVKD. V shed 3 bases and J 8 bases; nucleotides not matched to a gene: 10. This clonotype was picked up one time. Its specificity is unknown. The source material was CD4+ T cells from PBMCs. The V call is TRBV24-1, the J call TRBJ2-1; 9 nucleotides line up with TRBD2. This receptor was taken from a human donor in good health. CDR3 nucleotide sequence: TGTGCCACCAGTGATAATAGCGGGAGAACTCTCGATGAGCAGTTCTTC. Its translation is CATSDNSGRTLDEQFF.